Each of the 22 T cell receptor beta chains below was sequenced from the same sample in a study of T cell changes during pregnancy in multiple sclerosis. The data were produced by immunoSEQ multiplex PCR, yet TCRdb's version contains in-frame clones alone and is incomplete. Of 35,000 to 40,000 clones in the sample, more than 85% are singletons; the top ten hold 5% to 6.5%. This specimen was CD8+ T cells from peripheral blood mononuclear cells, taken in the third trimester of pregnancy. The receptors shown here come from a female donor with multiple sclerosis, enrolled in a pregnancy study.

This sequence joins TRBV4-1 and TRBJ2-7, with TRBD2 identical over 9 bases. Germline trimming cut 2 bases from V and 2 bases from J; bases unmatched to any gene: 4. The germline gives CDR1 MGHRA, CDR2 YSYEKL. The CDR3 is 15 residues long. The CDR3 DNA reads TGCGCCAGCAGCCAACTAGCGGGACCCGCCTACGAGCAGTACTTC. Translation: CASSQLAGPAYEQYF.

This clone was seen a single time. The V call is TRBV11-2, the J call TRBJ2-1; D remains ambiguous. V shed 2 bases and J shed 4 bases, with 6 bases lying between them. The germline V gene encodes CDR1 SGHAT and CDR2 FQNNGV. The CDR3 has 13 residues. CDR3 amino acids: CASSLSSYNEQFF. In DNA form, the CDR3 reads TGTGCCAGCAGCTTAAGTAGTTACAATGAGCAGTTCTTC.

The gene calls are TRBV18 and TRBJ2-1; 9 positions match TRBD2. CDR3 size: 14 residues. Germline V gives CDR1 KGHSH, CDR2 LQKENI. Trimming at V came to 6 bases and at J to 7 bases, leaving 7 bases not matched to a gene. The CDR3 coding sequence is TGTGCCAGCTCCCCCTGGACTAGCGTGAATGAGCAGTTCTTC. This gives the protein CASSPWTSVNEQFF.

The chain employs TRBV2 and TRBJ1-3; the D gene is possibly TRBD1 (6 bases). The CDR3 extends over 15 amino acids. V dropped 9 bases and J dropped 0 bases, with 15 bases sitting between them. Germline V gene sequence: CDR1 SNHLY, CDR2 FYNNEI. CDR3 loop: CARVDSTNSGNTIYF. The CDR3 region has the DNA TGTGCCAGGGTGGACAGTACCAACTCTGGAAACACCATATATTTT.

The chain links TRBV6-5 to TRBJ1-2, with 10 bases matching TRBD1. This CDR3 has 15 residues. After removal of 0 bases from V and 4 bases from J, the junction contained 2 bases not matched to a gene. In germline, CDR1 is MNHEY, CDR2 SVGAGI. The CDR3 reads CASSYSWDRGYGYTF. CDR3 nucleotides: TGTGCCAGCAGTTACTCGTGGGACAGGGGCTATGGCTACACCTTC.

V usage is TRBV7-9 and J usage is TRBJ2-7, with D maybe TRBD2 (7 bases). Trimming removed 8 bases from V and 0 bases from J, with 14 bases in between. CDR1 is SEHNR, CDR2 FQNEAQ, per germline (reference sequence). The CDR3 length is 14 residues. The CDR3 reads CASGNREGSYEQYF. The CDR3 nucleotides are TGTGCCAGCGGCAACAGGGAGGGCTCCTACGAGCAGTACTTC.

The rearrangement links TRBV11-1 to TRBJ2-7; D remains unclear. With 4 bases removed from V and 6 bases from J, the gap between germline ends came to 10 bases. Per germline, CDR1 SGHAT and CDR2 FQDESV (reference sequence). This CDR3 is built from 12 residues. The CDR3 protein is CASSSLRVEQYF. The CDR3 DNA follows: TGTGCCAGCAGCTCCTTGAGAGTCGAGCAGTACTTC. Looking up the rest from reference TRBV11-1 and TRBJ2-7 gives the full variable domain: EAEVAQSPRYKITEKSQAVAFWCDPISGHATLYWYRQILGQGPELLVQFQDESVVDDSQLPKDRFSAERLKGVDSTLKIQPAELGDSAMYLCASSSLRVEQYFGPGTRLTVT.

The V gene is TRBV29-1, the J gene TRBJ1-2, with unresolved D. Germline-derived CDR1 and CDR2 are SQVTM and ANQGSEA. Trimming shortened V by 6 bases and J by 4 bases, and 9 bases separated the two germline ends. The CDR3 has 11 residues. CDR3: CSVPGVYGYTF. The DNA of the CDR3 is TGCAGCGTCCCGGGAGTCTATGGCTACACCTTC.

This chain links TRBV19 with TRBJ2-7; the match to TRBD1 covers 10 bases. V gave up 9 bases and J gave up 3 bases; unmatched junction bases: 11. The germline V gene encodes CDR1 LNHDA and CDR2 SQIVND (reference sequence). The CDR3 runs 15 residues. The CDR3 protein is CASSLGQGLNYEQYF. The CDR3 nucleotides read TGTGCCAGCTCCCTGGGACAGGGGTTGAACTACGAGCAGTACTTC.

The V call is TRBV2, the J call TRBJ1-2, with D possibly TRBD1 on 5 matching bases. The germline V gene has CDR1 SNHLY and CDR2 FYNNEI. This CDR3 has 14 residues. Trimming removed 6 bases at V and 5 bases at J, with 16 bases between. The CDR3: CASRPRGAPYGYTF. The CDR3 DNA reads as TGTGCCAGCAGACCCCGTGGGGCCCCTTATGGCTACACCTTC.

This sequence joins TRBV4-1 and TRBJ2-7; no clear D. Germline V gene lookup returns CDR1 MGHRA and CDR2 YSYEKL. There are 11 residues in the CDR3. The ends were cut back, 0 bases at V and 6 bases at J, with 3 bases in the middle. CDR3 loop: CASSQDSEQYF. The CDR3 bases are TGCGCCAGCAGCCAAGACTCCGAGCAGTACTTC.

The V call is TRBV4-1, the J call TRBJ2-1; 7 bases fit TRBD2. The germline V gene encodes CDR1 MGHRA and CDR2 YSYEKL. There are 17 residues in the CDR3. Trimming at V came to 1 base and at J to 5 bases, leaving 11 bases not matched to a gene. The CDR3 region is CASSQVASGFRHNEQFF. CDR3 DNA sequence: TGCGCCAGCAGCCAAGTGGCTAGCGGATTCCGCCACAATGAGCAGTTCTTC.

As DNA, the CDR3 is TGTGCCAGCAGCTGGTGGTGGGGAGGAAGGGGCCAAGAGACCCAGTACTTC. Encoded protein: CASSWWWGGRGQETQYF. This sequence joins TRBV5-5 and TRBJ2-5, with D possibly TRBD2 on 6 matching bases. Looked up from germline, CDR1 is SGHKS and CDR2 is YYEKEE (reference sequence). This CDR3 is 17 amino acids long. V lost 3 bases and J 1 base, leaving 19 bases between the germline ends.

The chain combines TRBV6-6 with TRBJ2-5, with D unclear. From germline, CDR1 is MNHNY and CDR2 SVGAGI (reference sequence). This CDR3 region has 13 residues. V was trimmed by 6 bases and J by 5 bases, leaving 13 bases between them. CDR3 sequence (DNA): TGTGCCAGCAGCAAAGGCCCCGGGGAGACCCAGTACTTC. Translation gives CASSKGPGETQYF.

This chain uses TRBV7-9 with TRBJ2-3, with 7 bases identical to TRBD1. This CDR3 contains 16 residues. The J segment lost 2 bases and the V segment lost 7 bases, leaving 12 bases of the junction unmatched. CDR1 and CDR2 (germline): SEHNR, FQNEAQ (reference sequence). The CDR3 bases are TGTGCCAGCAAACCAGGGGTAGGGGGCCCCACAGATACGCAGTATTTT. Protein: CASKPGVGGPTDTQYF.

The rearrangement joins TRBV13 to TRBJ2-3; 7 nucleotides line up with TRBD2. The V gene's germline CDR1 is PRHDT and CDR2 FYEKMQ (reference sequence). CDR3 size: 15 residues. After removal of 4 bases from V and 1 base from J, the junction contained 5 bases not matched to a gene. CDR3 DNA sequence: TGTGCCAGCAGCTCAGGACTAGGTGGCACAGATACGCAGTATTTT. Protein: CASSSGLGGTDTQYF.

The chain has TRBV13 and TRBJ1-1; no clear D gene. Trimming left V 2 bases short and J 1 base short, with 8 bases between. Germline CDR1 is PRHDT and CDR2 is FYEKMQ (reference sequence). The CDR3 is 14 residues long. The CDR3 sequence: CASSLLGGNTEAFF. CDR3 nucleotide sequence: TGTGCCAGCAGCTTACTTGGCGGGAACACTGAAGCTTTCTTT.

V is TRBV7-2 and J is TRBJ1-2; 8 positions agree with TRBD1. Germline-derived CDR1 and CDR2 are SGHTA and FQGNSA. The CDR3 is made up of 16 amino acids. The trim removed 5 bases at V and 4 bases at J, leaving 12 bases unmatched. Here the CDR3 DNA reads TGTGCCAGCAGCCCAACTCCGGGACAGGAGCTCTATGGCTACACCTTC. Amino acid sequence: CASSPTPGQELYGYTF. The full variable domain, with the rest looked up from reference TRBV7-2 and TRBJ1-2, is GAGVSQSPSNKVTEKGKDVELRCDPISGHTALYWYRQSLGQGLEFLIYFQGNSAPDKSGLPSDRFSAERTGGSVSTLTIQRTQQEDSAVYLCASSPTPGQELYGYTFGSGTRLTVV.

The V and J genes are TRBV6-6 and TRBJ2-7; 10 bases agree with TRBD2. The V gene's germline CDR1 is MNHNY and CDR2 SVGAGI (reference sequence). The CDR3 is 15 amino acids. The ends lost 5 bases at V and 4 bases at J; junction bases unmatched: 8. The CDR3 sequence is CASSPRLAGGYEQYF. CDR3 DNA: TGTGCCAGCAGTCCCCGACTAGCGGGCGGTTACGAGCAGTACTTC.

The chain links TRBV5-6 to TRBJ2-1; D is unclear. V was pared by 3 bases and J by 7 bases, with 8 bases between. Germline V gene sequence: CDR1 SGHDT, CDR2 YYEEEE. The CDR3 length is 12 residues. The CDR3 DNA reads TGTGCCAGCAGCTATGCTAGGAATGAGCAGTTCTTC. Amino acids: CASSYARNEQFF. Looking up the rest from reference TRBV5-6 and TRBJ2-1 gives the full variable domain: DAGVTQSPTHLIKTRGQQVTLRCSPKSGHDTVSWYQQALGQGPQFIFQYYEEEERQRGNFPDRFSGHQFPNYSSELNVNALLLGDSALYLCASSYARNEQFFGPGTRLTVL.

This sequence joins TRBV28 and TRBJ1-2; 7 bases are shared with TRBD1. CDR3 length: 14 residues. CDR1 MDHEN and CDR2 SYDVKM come from the germline V gene. Trimming took 4 bases from V and 8 from J; bases not matched to a gene: 10. This CDR3 is CASSYNGRGQGYTF. CDR3 bases: TGTGCCAGCAGTTATAATGGTAGGGGGCAAGGCTACACCTTC.

This chain links TRBV19 with TRBJ2-7; 7 nucleotides align to TRBD1. Germline V lookup: CDR1 LNHDA, CDR2 SQIVND (reference sequence). V lost 3 bases and J lost 3; bases outside the gene matches: 5. The CDR3 is 14 amino acids. CDR3 region: CASSMETGLYEQYF. For the CDR3, the DNA is TGTGCCAGTAGTATGGAGACAGGGCTCTACGAGCAGTACTTC.